Given below is one T cell receptor (beta chain) in context. Antigen specificity is unknown. Germline CDR1 LNHDA, CDR2 SQIVND (reference sequence). There are 14 residues in the CDR3. V shed 5 bases, J shed 2 bases, and the junction held 6 bases outside the gene matches. Sequencing used immunoSEQ multiplex PCR; TCRdb keeps in-frame clones, though not all of them. The sample records 100,000 to 150,000 clones, 90% to 95% being singletons. The data were taken from a study of cytomegalovirus exposure and HLA in healthy donors. Study-level findings and limits: High sensitivity and specificity were reportedly achieved when the classifier diagnosed cytomegalovirus status. The tendency of first-cohort TCR clusters to co-occur in the roughly 130 validation repertoires emerged from a later analysis.

The TCR originated in a woman aged 18 to 35 in good health and CMV-seronegative. The sequencing input was PBMCs. The chain carries TRBV19 and TRBJ2-7, with 7 bases matching TRBD2. The CDR3 coding sequence is TGTGCCAGTAGTTCAAGCGGGATCCCCTACGAGCAGTACTTC. It encodes CASSSSGIPYEQYF.